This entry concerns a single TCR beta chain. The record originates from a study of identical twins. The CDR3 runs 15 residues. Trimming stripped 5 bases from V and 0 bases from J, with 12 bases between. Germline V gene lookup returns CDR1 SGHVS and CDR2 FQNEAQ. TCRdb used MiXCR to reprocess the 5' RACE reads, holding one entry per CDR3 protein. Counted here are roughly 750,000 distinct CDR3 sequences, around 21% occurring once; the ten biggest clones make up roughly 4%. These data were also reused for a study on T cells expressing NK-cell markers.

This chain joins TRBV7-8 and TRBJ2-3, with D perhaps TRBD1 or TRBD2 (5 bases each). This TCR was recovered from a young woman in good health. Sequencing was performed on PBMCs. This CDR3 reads CASSLGDASTDTQYF. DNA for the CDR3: TGTGCCAGCAGCCTGGGGGATGCTAGCACAGATACGCAGTATTTT.